The 7 T cell receptor gamma chains below were found in one sample sequenced in a study of gamma delta lymphoproliferative disorders and STAT genes. Sequencing used genomic DNA taken from PBMCs of patients and controls. TCRdb repeated clone calling on the multiplex PCR reads with CATT. Of roughly 3,000 gamma-chain clones in the sample, just under 8.5% were seen once. The source material was blood. The receptors come from a human donor in good health.

Note on this clone: The DNA is omitted, as the CDR3 cannot be located on it reliably, and the CDR3 follows TCRdb's listing. The V gene is listed as TRGV10; no J gene was called. TRGV10 is classed as an ORF, of uncertain function. The CDR3 extends over 18 residues, inclusive of both ends. The CDR3 is CAAWDGDIRNSLAVEQHF.

This clone is deemed medium-sized. J is TRGJP1 and V is TRGV10. The J gene was missing in TCRdb and was found by matching the end of the DNA to germline. TRGV10 is flagged as an ORF with uncertain function. Trimming at V came to 8 bases and at J to 3 bases, leaving 13 bases not matched to a gene. This CDR3 is 16 amino acids long. The CDR3 DNA follows: TGTGCTGCGTGGGATAATGGAATTTCCACTGGTTGGTTCAAGATATTT. This translates into CAAWDNGISTGWFKIF.

This clone is labeled medium-sized. The chain is built from TRGV4 and TRGJP2. Matching the DNA to germline supplied the J gene, which TCRdb does not give. The CDR3 loop spans 15 amino acids. The germline V gene encodes CDR1 EGSTGY and CDR2 YDSYTSSV. V gave up 0 bases and J gave up 2 bases; unmatched junction bases: 3. The CDR3 DNA sequence: TGTGCCACCTGGGATGGGGGGAGTAGTGATTGGATCAAGACGTTT. It yields the protein CATWDGGSSDWIKTF.

This clone is labeled as medium-sized. The V and J genes are TRGV10 and TRGJ1 or TRGJ2. The J gene, absent from TCRdb, was called here by matching the DNA to germline. Being an ORF, TRGV10 has a function that is uncertain. The CDR3 has 9 residues. The V gene end was trimmed by 8 bases and the J gene end by 9 bases; junction bases not matched to a gene: 2. The CDR3 nucleotides are TGTGCTGCGTGGCCTAAGAAACTCTTT. As protein: CAAWPKKLF.

This clone is labeled as medium-sized. The rearrangement joins TRGV10 to TRGJ1 or TRGJ2. TCRdb offers no J gene call, so here the DNA was matched to germline to obtain one. Being an ORF, TRGV10 has a function that is uncertain. V lost 8 bases, J lost 2 bases, and 7 bases stayed unmatched. This CDR3 contains 13 residues. DNA for the CDR3: TGTGCTGCGTGGGAGTTACATTATTATAAGAAACTCTTT. The encoded protein is CAAWELHYYKKLF.

By share, this clone ranks as medium-sized (0.01 to 0.1%). The V gene is TRGV4, the J gene TRGJ1 or TRGJ2. Germline matching of the DNA provided the J gene here, since TCRdb leaves it blank. The CDR3 totals 10 residues. Germline-derived CDR1 and CDR2 are EGSTGY and YDSYTSSV. The CDR3 protein is CALLKGKKLF. CDR3 DNA: TGTGCGTTGCTCAAGGGGAAGAAACTCTTT.

In the case of this clone: Compared with germline, one end of the junction differs, possibly owing to a read error. This sequence joins TRGV10 and TRGJ1 or TRGJ2. No J gene is reported in TCRdb; it was inferred here by comparing the DNA with germline. TRGV10 is identified as an open reading frame with a role that is uncertain. This CDR3 spans 12 amino acids. The CDR3 loop is CAGRTPYYKKLF. The CDR3 DNA follows: TGCGCGGGACGCACCCCTTATTATAAGAAACTCTTT.